This is a list of T cell receptor beta chains from one sample in a study of blood T cells in healthy people across ages. TCRdb recomputed calls from the 5' RACE reads with MiXCR, one row per CDR3 protein. The sample yields about 1.6 million distinct CDR3 sequences, roughly 30% seen once. Material: blood. The receptors were gathered from a woman aged 30 to 39 in good health. The CDR3 runs from the conserved cysteine through the conserved F or W. The D gene is left open where the match is weak. Expanded clones get a size class; other rows say once, few or many, or leave the size out.

clone size: few
V gene: TRBV3-1
CDR3 length: 16
J gene: TRBJ2-2
D gene: -
CDR3 DNA: TGTGCCAGCAGCCAAAGATTAGGGCTATACACCGGGGAGCTGTTTTTT
CDR3 protein: CASSQRLGLYTGELFF

clone size: -
V gene: TRBV6-4
CDR3 length: 14
J gene: TRBJ2-7
D gene: -
CDR3 DNA: TGTGCCAGCAGGACCTCAGGGTATGCCTACGAGCAGTACTTC
CDR3 protein: CASRTSGYAYEQYF

clone size: -
V gene: TRBV28
CDR3 length: 10
J gene: TRBJ2-2
D gene: -
CDR3 DNA: TGTGCCAGCGGGCGAGGGGAGCTGTTTTTT
CDR3 protein: CASGRGELFF

clone size: -
V gene: TRBV5-5
CDR3 length: 13
J gene: TRBJ2-5
D gene: -
CDR3 DNA: TGTGCCAGCAGCCCGGACTGGCAAGAGACCCAGTACTTC
CDR3 protein: CASSPDWQETQYF

clone size: -
V gene: TRBV10-3
CDR3 length: 12
J gene: TRBJ2-7
D gene: -
CDR3 DNA: TGTGCCATCAGTGATGGAGGGGCCGAGCAGTACTTC
CDR3 protein: CAISDGGAEQYF

clone size: -
V gene: TRBV29-1
CDR3 length: 13
J gene: TRBJ1-1
D gene: TRBD1
CDR3 DNA: TGCAGCGATGGACAGGGGGCGTATACTGAAGCTTTCTTT
CDR3 protein: CSDGQGAYTEAFF

clone size: -
V gene: TRBV30
CDR3 length: 15
J gene: TRBJ1-3
D gene: -
CDR3 DNA: TGTGCCTGGAGTGGAGGAGAGGCCTCTGGAAACACCATATATTTT
CDR3 protein: CAWSGGEASGNTIYF

clone size: -
V gene: TRBV10-3
CDR3 length: 13
J gene: TRBJ1-2
D gene: -
CDR3 DNA: TGTGCCATCAGTGAAGAAGAATTCTATGGCTACACCTTC
CDR3 protein: CAISEEEFYGYTF

clone size: -
V gene: TRBV9
CDR3 length: 16
J gene: TRBJ2-7
D gene: TRBD1
CDR3 DNA: TGTGCCAGCAGCGTTGGGCTGGGACAGGGAGGGTACGAGCAGTACTTC
CDR3 protein: CASSVGLGQGGYEQYF

clone size: few
V gene: TRBV12-3/TRBV12-4
CDR3 length: 13
J gene: TRBJ1-1
D gene: -
CDR3 DNA: TGTGCCAGCAGGGGCAGGGCGGACACTGAAGCTTTCTTT
CDR3 protein: CASRGRADTEAFF

clone size: -
V gene: TRBV4-2
CDR3 length: 14
J gene: TRBJ1-2
D gene: -
CDR3 DNA: TGTGCCAGCAGGAACAGCAGGGGAAACTATGGCTACACCTTC
CDR3 protein: CASRNSRGNYGYTF

clone size: few
V gene: TRBV2
CDR3 length: 13
J gene: TRBJ1-1
D gene: -
CDR3 DNA: TGTGCCAGCATTGAGCCAAACAGCGCTGAAGCTTTCTTT
CDR3 protein: CASIEPNSAEAFF

clone size: -
V gene: TRBV3-1
CDR3 length: 13
J gene: TRBJ1-1
D gene: TRBD1
CDR3 DNA: TGTGCCAGCAGCTCAACAGGGGCCGAGGACGCTTTCTTT
CDR3 protein: CASSSTGAEDAFF

clone size: many
V gene: TRBV20-1
CDR3 length: 15
J gene: TRBJ2-1
D gene: TRBD2
CDR3 DNA: TGCAGTGCTAGATCTAGCGGATCCTCCTACAATGAGCAGTTCTTC
CDR3 protein: CSARSSGSSYNEQFF

clone size: few
V gene: TRBV12-3/TRBV12-4
CDR3 length: 16
J gene: TRBJ2-1
D gene: TRBD2
CDR3 DNA: TGTGCCAGCAGTTTCGGACTAGCGGAGAGCTACAATGAGCAGTTCTTC
CDR3 protein: CASSFGLAESYNEQFF

clone size: once
V gene: TRBV18
CDR3 length: 17
J gene: TRBJ1-2
D gene: -
CDR3 DNA: TGTGCCAGCTCACCTTGGGCCAGCGGGGTACGGACTTATGGCTACACCTTC
CDR3 protein: CASSPWASGVRTYGYTF

clone size: -
V gene: TRBV10-3
CDR3 length: 15
J gene: TRBJ2-7
D gene: -
CDR3 DNA: TGTGCCATCAGTGAGCAGACAGTCCCCACCTACGAGCAGTACTTC
CDR3 protein: CAISEQTVPTYEQYF

clone size: -
V gene: TRBV15
CDR3 length: 14
J gene: TRBJ2-1
D gene: -
CDR3 DNA: TGTGCCACCAGCGGAGATCCACATGTGAATGAGCAGTTCTTC
CDR3 protein: CATSGDPHVNEQFF

clone size: -
V gene: TRBV27
CDR3 length: 13
J gene: TRBJ1-1
D gene: TRBD1
CDR3 DNA: TGTGCCAGCAGTCTTCAGACAGGGTTGGAAGCTTTCTTT
CDR3 protein: CASSLQTGLEAFF

clone size: once
V gene: TRBV12-3/TRBV12-4
CDR3 length: 20
J gene: TRBJ2-7
D gene: TRBD2
CDR3 DNA: TGTGCCAGCAGTTCCTCGTCCGGGACTAGCGGAGTAAATGCCCCCTACGAGCAGTACTTC
CDR3 protein: CASSSSSGTSGVNAPYEQYF